This T cell receptor beta chain derives from a study of CD8 T cells in Susac syndrome. The RNA, roughly 0.45 to 1 ug, was put through reverse transcription using random hexamers. Across 54 Vbeta and 13 Jbeta, TCR beta CDR3 was amplified with immunoSEQ multiplex PCR. TCRdb independently ran MiXCR on the immunoSEQ multiplex PCR reads; one entry per CDR3 protein. The table shows about 120,000 distinct CDR3 sequences, with less than 95% occurring only once. Germline loops: CDR1 MNHEY, CDR2 SVGEGT. V shed 5 bases and J shed 1 base, with 8 bases lying between them. This CDR3 is built from 13 residues. Concerning this clonotype itself: Its antigen is still unknown.

General observations from the study: The number of individuals included in the study's TCR sequencing and HLA analysis was acknowledged as relatively small.

Sequencing of TCR beta was performed on blood CD8+ T cells and on blood CD4+ T cells. Isolation of CD8+ and CD4+ T cells was performed negatively, whereas enrichment of TEMRA cells was done by FACS. V usage is TRBV6-2 or TRBV6-3 and J usage is TRBJ1-1, with D maybe TRBD1 (6 bases). Sequenced: CD4+ T cells from PBMCs. The origin of this receptor is a human donor with multiple sclerosis. The CDR3 nucleotides are TGTGCCAGCAGTGAGACAGGGAACACTGAAGCTTTCTTT. Its protein is CASSETGNTEAFF.